One TCR beta chain is described in this entry. Distinct nucleotide sequences in the sample also encode this CDR3. The source of the sample is a study of cytomegalovirus exposure and HLA in healthy donors. With 60 Vbeta and 13 Jbeta primers, the PCR was carried out. Clones were read by immunoSEQ multiplex PCR, and TCRdb kept only the in-frame ones, dropping some. This repertoire shows about 150,000 clones, 80% to 90% found once; its top ten account for more than 2%. CDR3 length: 12 residues. Germline V gives CDR1 ENHRY, CDR2 SYGVKD. The junction had 1 base not matched to a gene; V was cut back by 8 bases and J by 1 base.

The chain carries TRBV10-3 and TRBJ2-5; 7 bases are a match to TRBD1. The sequence came from a boy between 2 and 10 years old in good health and CMV-seronegative. The sequenced material came from PBMCs. This chain's CDR3 is CAIRDSQETQYF. In nucleotides, the CDR3 is TGTGCCATCCGGGACAGCCAAGAGACCCAGTACTTC.